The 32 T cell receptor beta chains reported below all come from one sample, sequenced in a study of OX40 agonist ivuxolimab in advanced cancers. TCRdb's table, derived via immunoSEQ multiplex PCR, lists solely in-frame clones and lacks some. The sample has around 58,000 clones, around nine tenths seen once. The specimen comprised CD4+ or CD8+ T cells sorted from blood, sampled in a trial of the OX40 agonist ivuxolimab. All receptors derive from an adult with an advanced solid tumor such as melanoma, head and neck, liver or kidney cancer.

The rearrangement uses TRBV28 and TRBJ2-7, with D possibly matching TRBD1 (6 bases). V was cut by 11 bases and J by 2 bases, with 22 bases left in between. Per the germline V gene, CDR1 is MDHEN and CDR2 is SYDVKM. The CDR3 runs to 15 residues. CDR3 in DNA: TGTGCCGTCAATGGGGGCGACAGTTCCCCCTACGAGCAGTACTTC. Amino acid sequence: CAVNGGDSSPYEQYF.

In DNA, the CDR3 is TGTGCCAGTAGTACGACAGGGGGCTTGACGGGGAATGAGCAGTTCTTC. Its translation: CASSTTGGLTGNEQFF. The rearrangement uses TRBV19 and TRBJ2-1, with TRBD1 matching over 10 bases. J lost 7 bases, V lost 4 bases, and 10 bases had no gene match. CDR3 length: 16 residues. Germline-derived CDR1 and CDR2 are LNHDA and SQIVND (reference sequence).

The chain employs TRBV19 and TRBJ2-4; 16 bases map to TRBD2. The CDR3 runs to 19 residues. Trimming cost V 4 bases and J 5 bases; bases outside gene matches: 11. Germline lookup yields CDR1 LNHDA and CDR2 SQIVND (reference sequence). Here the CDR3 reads CASSTSRGLAGGPQNIQYF. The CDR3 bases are TGTGCCAGTAGTACATCCCGGGGACTAGCGGGAGGGCCTCAAAACATTCAGTACTTC.

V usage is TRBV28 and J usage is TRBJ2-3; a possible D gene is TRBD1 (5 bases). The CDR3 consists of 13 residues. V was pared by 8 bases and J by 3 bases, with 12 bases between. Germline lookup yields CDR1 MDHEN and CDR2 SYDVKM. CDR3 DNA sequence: TGTGCCAGCTACGGCAGGGTGACAGATACGCAGTATTTT. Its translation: CASYGRVTDTQYF.

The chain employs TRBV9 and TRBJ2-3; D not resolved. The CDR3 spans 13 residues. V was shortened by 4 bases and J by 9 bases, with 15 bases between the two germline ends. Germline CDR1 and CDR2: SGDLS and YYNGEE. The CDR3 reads CASSPRAFETQYF. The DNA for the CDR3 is TGTGCCAGCAGCCCCCGGGCCTTCGAAACGCAGTATTTT.

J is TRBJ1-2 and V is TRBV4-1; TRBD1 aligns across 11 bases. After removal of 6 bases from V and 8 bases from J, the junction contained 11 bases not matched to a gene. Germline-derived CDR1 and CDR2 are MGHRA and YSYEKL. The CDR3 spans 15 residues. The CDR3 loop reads CASRPRGQGGDGYTF. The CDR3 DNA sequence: TGCGCCAGCAGGCCCCGGGGACAGGGGGGAGACGGCTACACCTTC.

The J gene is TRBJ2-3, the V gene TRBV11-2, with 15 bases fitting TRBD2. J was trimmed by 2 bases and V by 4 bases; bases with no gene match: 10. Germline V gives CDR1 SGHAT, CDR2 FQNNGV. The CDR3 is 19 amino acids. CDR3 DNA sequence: TGTGCCAGCAGCTCCCCCGGGACTAGCGGGGGGAGAGTCACAGATACGCAGTATTTT. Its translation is CASSSPGTSGGRVTDTQYF.

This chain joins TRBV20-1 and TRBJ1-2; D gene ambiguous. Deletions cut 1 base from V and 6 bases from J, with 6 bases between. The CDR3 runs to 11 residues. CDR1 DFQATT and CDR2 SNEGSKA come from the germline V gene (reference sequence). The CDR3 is CSARVENGYTF. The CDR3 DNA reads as TGCAGTGCTAGAGTCGAAAATGGCTACACCTTC.

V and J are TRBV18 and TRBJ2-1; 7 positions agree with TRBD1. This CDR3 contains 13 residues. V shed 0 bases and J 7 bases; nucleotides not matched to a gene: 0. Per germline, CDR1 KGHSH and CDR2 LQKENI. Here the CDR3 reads CASSPPDRNEQFF. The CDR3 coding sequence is TGTGCCAGCTCACCACCGGACAGGAATGAGCAGTTCTTC.

The CDR3, as DNA: TGTGCCGTTCGGGTCGGAAGCACAGATACGCAGTATTTT. Amino acid sequence: CAVRVGSTDTQYF. The rearrangement uses TRBV11-1 and TRBJ2-3; D gene unclear. Between the trimmed V and J ends, which lost 11 bases and 0 bases, there was a span of 12 bases. This CDR3 comprises 13 residues. CDR1 and CDR2 (germline): SGHAT, FQDESV (reference sequence).

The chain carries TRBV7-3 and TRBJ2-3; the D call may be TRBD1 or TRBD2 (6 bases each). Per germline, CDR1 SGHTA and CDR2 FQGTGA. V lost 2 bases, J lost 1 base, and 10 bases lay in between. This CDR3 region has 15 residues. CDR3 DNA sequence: TGTGCCAGCAGCTTACGGGGGCAAGGCACAGATACGCAGTATTTT. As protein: CASSLRGQGTDTQYF.

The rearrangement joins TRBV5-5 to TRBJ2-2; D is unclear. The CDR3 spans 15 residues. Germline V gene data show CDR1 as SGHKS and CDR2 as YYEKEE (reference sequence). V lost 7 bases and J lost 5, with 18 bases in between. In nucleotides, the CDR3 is TGTGCCAGCTTGCGGACCTGGCTAGGAACCGGGGAGCTGTTTTTT. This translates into CASLRTWLGTGELFF.

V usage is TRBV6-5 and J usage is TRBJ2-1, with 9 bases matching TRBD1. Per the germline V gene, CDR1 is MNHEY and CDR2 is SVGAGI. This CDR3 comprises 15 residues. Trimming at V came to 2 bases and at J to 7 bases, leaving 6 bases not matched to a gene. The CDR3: CASSYVGQGSNEQFF. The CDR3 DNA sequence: TGTGCCAGCAGTTACGTAGGACAGGGGTCAAATGAGCAGTTCTTC.

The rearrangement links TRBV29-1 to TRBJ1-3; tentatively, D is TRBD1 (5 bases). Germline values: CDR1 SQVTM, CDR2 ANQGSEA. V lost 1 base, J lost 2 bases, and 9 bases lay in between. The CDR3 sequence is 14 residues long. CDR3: CSVEAGQAGNTIYF. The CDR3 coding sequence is TGCAGCGTTGAAGCAGGGCAGGCTGGAAACACCATATATTTT.

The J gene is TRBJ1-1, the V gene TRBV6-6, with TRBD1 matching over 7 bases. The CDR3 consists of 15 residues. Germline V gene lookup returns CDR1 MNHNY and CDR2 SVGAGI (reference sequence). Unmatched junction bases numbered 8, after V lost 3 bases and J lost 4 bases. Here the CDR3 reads CASSYKQGRGTEAFF. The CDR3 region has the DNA TGTGCCAGCAGTTATAAACAGGGGAGGGGCACTGAAGCTTTCTTT.

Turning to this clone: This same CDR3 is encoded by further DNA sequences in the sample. DNA of the CDR3: TGTGCCAGCAGTGGACAGGGGTACGAGCAGTACTTC. Translating it yields CASSGQGYEQYF. The chain employs TRBV2 and TRBJ2-7; 8 nucleotides align to TRBD1. Germline V gene data show CDR1 as SNHLY and CDR2 as FYNNEI. CDR3 length: 12 residues. V lost 4 bases, J lost 4 bases, and 0 bases stayed unmatched.

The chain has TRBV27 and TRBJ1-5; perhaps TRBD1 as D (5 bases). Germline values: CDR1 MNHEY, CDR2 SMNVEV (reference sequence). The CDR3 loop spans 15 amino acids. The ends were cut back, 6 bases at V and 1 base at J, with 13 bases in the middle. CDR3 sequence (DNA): TGTGCCAGCAGCCCAACAGGAAACAGCAATCAGCCCCAGCATTTT. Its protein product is CASSPTGNSNQPQHF.

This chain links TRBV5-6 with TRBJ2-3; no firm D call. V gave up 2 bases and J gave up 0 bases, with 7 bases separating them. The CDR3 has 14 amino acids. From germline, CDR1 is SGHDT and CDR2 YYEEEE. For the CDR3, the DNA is TGTGCCAGCAGCTTAGTTAGTAGCACAGATACGCAGTATTTT. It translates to CASSLVSSTDTQYF.

The CDR3 coding sequence is TGTGCCAGCAGCCGGGCTTGGGGGGGACCCTACAATGAGCAGTTCTTC. The encoded protein is CASSRAWGGPYNEQFF. V gene TRBV9 combines with J gene TRBJ2-1, with 7 bases fitting TRBD2. Germline CDR1 is SGDLS and CDR2 is YYNGEE. The V gene end was trimmed by 4 bases and the J gene end by 2 bases; junction bases not matched to a gene: 9. The CDR3 loop spans 16 amino acids.

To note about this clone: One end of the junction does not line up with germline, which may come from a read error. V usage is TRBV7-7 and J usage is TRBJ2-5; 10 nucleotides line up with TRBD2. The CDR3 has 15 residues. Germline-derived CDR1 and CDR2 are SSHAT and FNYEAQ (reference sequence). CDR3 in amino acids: CASSLGLAGEETQYF. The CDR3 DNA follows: TGTGCTAGCAGCTTAGGCCTAGCGGGAGAAGAGACCCAGTACTTC.

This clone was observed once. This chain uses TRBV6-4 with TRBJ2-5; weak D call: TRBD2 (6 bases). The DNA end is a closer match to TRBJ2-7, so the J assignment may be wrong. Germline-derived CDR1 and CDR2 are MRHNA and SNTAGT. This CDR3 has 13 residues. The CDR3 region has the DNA TGTGCCAGCAGTGACCAGGAGGGCTACGAGCAGTACTTC. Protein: CASSDQEGYEQYF.

CDR3 region: CASSLGDRGTEAFF. The CDR3 nucleotides are TGCGCCAGCAGCTTGGGCGATCGGGGCACTGAAGCTTTCTTT. The gene calls are TRBV5-1 and TRBJ1-1; D is unclear. Germline CDR1 SGHRS, CDR2 YFSETQ. The CDR3 is 14 amino acids. Trimming removed 0 bases at V and 4 bases at J, with 10 bases between.

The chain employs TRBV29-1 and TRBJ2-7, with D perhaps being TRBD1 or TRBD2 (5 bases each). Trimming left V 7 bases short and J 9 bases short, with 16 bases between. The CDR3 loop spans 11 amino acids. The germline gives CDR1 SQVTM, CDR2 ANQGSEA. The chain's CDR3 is CSARVAGRQYF. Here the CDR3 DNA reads TGCAGCGCCAGAGTTGCAGGGAGGCAGTACTTC.

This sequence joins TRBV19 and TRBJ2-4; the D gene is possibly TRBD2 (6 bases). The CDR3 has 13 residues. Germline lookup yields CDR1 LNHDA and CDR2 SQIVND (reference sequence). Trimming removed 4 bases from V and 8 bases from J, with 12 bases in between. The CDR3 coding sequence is TGTGCCAGTAGTAGTGAAGGGAGGTACATTCAGTACTTC. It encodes CASSSEGRYIQYF.

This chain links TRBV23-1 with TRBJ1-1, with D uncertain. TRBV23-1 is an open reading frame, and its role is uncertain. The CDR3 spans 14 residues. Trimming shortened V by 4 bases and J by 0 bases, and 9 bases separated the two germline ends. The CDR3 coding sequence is TGCGCCAGCAGTCTGGGGTTTGTGAACACTGAAGCTTTCTTT. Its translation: CASSLGFVNTEAFF.

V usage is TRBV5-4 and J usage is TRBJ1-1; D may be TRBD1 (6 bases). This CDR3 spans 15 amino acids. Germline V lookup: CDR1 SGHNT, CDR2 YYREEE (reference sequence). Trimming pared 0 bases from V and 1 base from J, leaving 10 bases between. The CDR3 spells CASSLATGTNTEAFF. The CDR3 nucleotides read TGTGCCAGCAGCTTGGCGACAGGTACGAACACTGAAGCTTTCTTT.

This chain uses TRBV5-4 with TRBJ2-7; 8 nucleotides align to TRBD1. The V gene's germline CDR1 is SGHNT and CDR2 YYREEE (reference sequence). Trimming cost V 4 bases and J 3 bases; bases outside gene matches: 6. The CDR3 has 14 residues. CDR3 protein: CASSPGGLSYEQYF. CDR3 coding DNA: TGTGCCAGCAGCCCAGGGGGCCTCAGCTACGAGCAGTACTTC.

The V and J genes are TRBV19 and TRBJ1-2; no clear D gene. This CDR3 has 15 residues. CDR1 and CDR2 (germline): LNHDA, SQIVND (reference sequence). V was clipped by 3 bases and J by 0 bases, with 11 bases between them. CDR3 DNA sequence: TGTGCCAGTAGTATTCTTGGCAGTGCTAACTATGGCTACACCTTC. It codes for CASSILGSANYGYTF.

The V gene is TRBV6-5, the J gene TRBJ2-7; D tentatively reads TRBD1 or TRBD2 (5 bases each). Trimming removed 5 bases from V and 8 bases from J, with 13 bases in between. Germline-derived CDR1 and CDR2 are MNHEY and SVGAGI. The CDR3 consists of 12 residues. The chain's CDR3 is CASSRDRFKQYF. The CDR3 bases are TGTGCCAGCAGTAGGGACCGCTTCAAGCAGTACTTC.

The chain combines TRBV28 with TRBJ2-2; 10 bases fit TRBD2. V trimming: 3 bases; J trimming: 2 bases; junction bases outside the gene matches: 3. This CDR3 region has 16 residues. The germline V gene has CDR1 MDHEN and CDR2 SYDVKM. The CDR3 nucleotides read TGTGCCAGCAGTTTTAGCGGGGGGTTTAACACCGGGGAGCTGTTTTTT. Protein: CASSFSGGFNTGELFF.

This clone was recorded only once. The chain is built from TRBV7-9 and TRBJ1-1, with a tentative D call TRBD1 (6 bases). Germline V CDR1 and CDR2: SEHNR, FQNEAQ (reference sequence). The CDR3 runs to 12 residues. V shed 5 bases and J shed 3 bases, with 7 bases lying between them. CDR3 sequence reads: CASSDRYTEAFF. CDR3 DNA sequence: TGTGCCAGCAGCGACAGGTACACTGAAGCTTTCTTT. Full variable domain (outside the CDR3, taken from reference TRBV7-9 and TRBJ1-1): DTGVSQNPRHKITKRGQNVTFRCDPISEHNRLYWYRQTLGQGPEFLTYFQNEAQLEKSRLLSDRFSAERPKGSFSTLEIQRTEQGDSAMYLCASSDRYTEAFFGQGTRLTVV.

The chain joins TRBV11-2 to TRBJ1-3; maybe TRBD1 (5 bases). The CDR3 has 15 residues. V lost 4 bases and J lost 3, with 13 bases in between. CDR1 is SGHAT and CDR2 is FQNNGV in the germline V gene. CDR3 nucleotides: TGTGCCAGCAGCTCCGCACAGGTCCTTGGAAACACCATATATTTT. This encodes CASSSAQVLGNTIYF.